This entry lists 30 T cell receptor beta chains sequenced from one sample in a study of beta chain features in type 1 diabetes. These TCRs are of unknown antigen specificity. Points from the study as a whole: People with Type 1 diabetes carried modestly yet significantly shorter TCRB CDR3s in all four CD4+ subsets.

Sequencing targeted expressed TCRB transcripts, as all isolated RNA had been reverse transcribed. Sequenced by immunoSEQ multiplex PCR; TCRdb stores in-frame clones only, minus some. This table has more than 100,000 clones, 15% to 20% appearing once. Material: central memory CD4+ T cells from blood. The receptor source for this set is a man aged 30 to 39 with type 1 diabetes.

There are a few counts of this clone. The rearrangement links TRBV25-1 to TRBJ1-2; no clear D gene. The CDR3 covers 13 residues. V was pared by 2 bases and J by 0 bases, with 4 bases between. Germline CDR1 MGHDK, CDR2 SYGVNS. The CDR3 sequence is CASSETANYGYTF. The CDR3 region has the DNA TGTGCCAGCAGTGAAACGGCTAACTATGGCTACACCTTC.

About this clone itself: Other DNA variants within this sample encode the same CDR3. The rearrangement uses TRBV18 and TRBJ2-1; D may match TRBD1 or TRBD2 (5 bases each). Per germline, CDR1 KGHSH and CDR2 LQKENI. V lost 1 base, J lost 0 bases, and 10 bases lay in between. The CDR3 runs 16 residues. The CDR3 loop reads CASSPLGVSSYNEQFF. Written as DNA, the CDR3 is TGTGCCAGCTCACCACTGGGGGTTAGCTCCTACAATGAGCAGTTCTTC.

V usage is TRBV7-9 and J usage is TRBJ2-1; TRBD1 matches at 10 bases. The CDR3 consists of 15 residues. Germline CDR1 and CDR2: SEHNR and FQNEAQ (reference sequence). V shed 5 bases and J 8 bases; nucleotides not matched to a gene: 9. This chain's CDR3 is CASSPGTGVNDEQFF. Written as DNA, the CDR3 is TGTGCCAGCAGCCCCGGGACAGGGGTTAACGATGAGCAGTTCTTC.

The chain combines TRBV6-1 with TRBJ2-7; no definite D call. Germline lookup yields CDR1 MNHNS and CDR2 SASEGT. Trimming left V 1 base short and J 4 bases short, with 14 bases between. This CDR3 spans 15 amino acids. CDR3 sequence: CASSEGVSPTYEQYF. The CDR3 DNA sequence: TGTGCCAGCAGTGAAGGGGTCTCACCAACTTACGAGCAGTACTTC.

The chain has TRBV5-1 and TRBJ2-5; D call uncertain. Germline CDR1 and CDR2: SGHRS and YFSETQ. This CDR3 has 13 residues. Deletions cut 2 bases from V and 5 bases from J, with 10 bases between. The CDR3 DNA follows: TGCGCCAGCAGCTTTGACTCAAGGGAGACCCAGTACTTC. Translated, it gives CASSFDSRETQYF.

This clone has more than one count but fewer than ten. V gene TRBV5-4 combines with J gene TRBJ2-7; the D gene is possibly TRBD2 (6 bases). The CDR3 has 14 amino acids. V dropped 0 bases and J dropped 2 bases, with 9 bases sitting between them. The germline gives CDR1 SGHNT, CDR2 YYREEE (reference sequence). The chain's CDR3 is CASSLAGGTYEQYF. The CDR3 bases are TGTGCCAGCAGCTTGGCCGGAGGGACCTACGAGCAGTACTTC. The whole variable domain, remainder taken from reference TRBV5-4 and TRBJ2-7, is ETGVTQSPTHLIKTRGQQVTLRCSSQSGHNTVSWYQQALGQGPQFIFQYYREEENGRGNFPPRFSGLQFPNYSSELNVNALELDDSALYLCASSLAGGTYEQYFGPGTRLTVT.

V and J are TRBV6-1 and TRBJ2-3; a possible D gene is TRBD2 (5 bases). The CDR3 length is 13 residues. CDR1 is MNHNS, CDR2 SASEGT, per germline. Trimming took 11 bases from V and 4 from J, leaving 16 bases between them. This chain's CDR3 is CASVGPGADTQYF. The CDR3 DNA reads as TGTGCCTCCGTGGGTCCCGGGGCAGATACGCAGTATTTT.

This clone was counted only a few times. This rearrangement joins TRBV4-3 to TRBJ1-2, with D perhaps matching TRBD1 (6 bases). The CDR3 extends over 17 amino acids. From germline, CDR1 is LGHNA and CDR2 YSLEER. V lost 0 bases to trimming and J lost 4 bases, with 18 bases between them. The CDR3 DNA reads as TGCGCCAGCAGCCAAGATGCTGGGCCAGGGACATTCTATGGCTACACCTTC. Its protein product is CASSQDAGPGTFYGYTF.

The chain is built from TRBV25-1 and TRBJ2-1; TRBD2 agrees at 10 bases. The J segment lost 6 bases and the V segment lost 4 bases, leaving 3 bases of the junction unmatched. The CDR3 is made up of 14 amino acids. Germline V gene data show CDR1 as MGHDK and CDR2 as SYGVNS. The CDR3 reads CASSVAGGFNEQFF. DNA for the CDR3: TGTGCCAGCAGTGTAGCGGGGGGCTTCAATGAGCAGTTCTTC.

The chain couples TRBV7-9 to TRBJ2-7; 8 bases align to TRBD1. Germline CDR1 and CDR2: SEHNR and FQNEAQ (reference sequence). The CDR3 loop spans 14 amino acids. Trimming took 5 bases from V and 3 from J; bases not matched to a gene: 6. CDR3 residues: CASSRGQGGYEQYF. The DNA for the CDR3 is TGTGCCAGCAGCCGCGGACAGGGTGGCTACGAGCAGTACTTC.

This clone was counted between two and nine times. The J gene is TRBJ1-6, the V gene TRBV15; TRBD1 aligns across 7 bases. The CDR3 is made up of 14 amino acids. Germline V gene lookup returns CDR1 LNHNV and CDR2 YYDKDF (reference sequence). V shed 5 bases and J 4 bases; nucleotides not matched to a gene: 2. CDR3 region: CATSPGQYNSPLHF. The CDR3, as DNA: TGTGCCACCAGCCCGGGACAGTATAATTCACCCCTCCACTTT.

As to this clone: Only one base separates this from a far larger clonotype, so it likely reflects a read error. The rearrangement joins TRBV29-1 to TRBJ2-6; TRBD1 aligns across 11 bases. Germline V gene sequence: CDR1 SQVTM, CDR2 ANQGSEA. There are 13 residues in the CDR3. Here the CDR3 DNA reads TGCAGCGTCCGGGACAGGGGGACCAACGCCCTGACTTTC. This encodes CSVRDRGTNALTF.

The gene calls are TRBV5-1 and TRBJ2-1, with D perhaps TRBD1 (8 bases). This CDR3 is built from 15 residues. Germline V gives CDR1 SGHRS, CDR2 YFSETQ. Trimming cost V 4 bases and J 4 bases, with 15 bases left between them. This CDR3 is CASSAGQGGYNEQFF. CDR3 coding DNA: TGCGCCAGCAGCGCCGGACAGGGAGGGTACAATGAGCAGTTCTTC.

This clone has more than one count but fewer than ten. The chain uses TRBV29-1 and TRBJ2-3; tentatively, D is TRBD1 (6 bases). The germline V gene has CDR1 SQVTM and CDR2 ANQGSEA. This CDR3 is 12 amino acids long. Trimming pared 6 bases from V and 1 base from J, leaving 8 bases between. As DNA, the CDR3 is TGCAGCGTATGGACAGGCACAGATACGCAGTATTTT. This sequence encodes CSVWTGTDTQYF.

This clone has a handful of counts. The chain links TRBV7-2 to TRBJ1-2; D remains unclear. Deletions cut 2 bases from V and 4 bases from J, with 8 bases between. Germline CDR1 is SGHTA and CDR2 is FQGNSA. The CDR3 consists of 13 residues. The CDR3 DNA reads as TGTGCCAGCAGCTTACCTCTTCTCTATGGCTACACCTTC. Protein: CASSLPLLYGYTF.

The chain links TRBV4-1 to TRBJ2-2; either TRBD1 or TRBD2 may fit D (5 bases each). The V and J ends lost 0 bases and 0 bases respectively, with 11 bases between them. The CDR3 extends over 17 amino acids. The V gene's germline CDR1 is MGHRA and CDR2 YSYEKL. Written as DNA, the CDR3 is TGCGCCAGCAGCCAAGATCTGGGACGCGCGAACACCGGGGAGCTGTTTTTT. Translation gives CASSQDLGRANTGELFF.

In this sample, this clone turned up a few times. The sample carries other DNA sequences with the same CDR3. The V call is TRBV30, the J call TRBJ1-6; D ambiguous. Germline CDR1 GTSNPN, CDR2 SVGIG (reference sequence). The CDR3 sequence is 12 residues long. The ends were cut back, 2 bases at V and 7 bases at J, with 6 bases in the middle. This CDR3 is CAWSPGNSPLHF. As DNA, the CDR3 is TGTGCCTGGAGTCCTGGGAATTCACCCCTCCACTTT. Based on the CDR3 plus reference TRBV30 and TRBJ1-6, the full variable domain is SQTIHQWPATLVQPVGSPLSLECTVEGTSNPNLYWYRQAAGRGLQLLFYSVGIGQISSEVPQNLSASRPQDRQFILSSKKLLLSDSGFYLCAWSPGNSPLHFGNGTRLTVT.

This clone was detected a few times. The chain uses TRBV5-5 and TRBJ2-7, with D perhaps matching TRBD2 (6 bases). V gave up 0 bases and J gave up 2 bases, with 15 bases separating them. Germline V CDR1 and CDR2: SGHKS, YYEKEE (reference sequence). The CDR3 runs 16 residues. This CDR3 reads CASSLGPGGEAYEQYF. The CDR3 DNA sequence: TGTGCCAGCAGCTTGGGTCCAGGCGGGGAAGCCTACGAGCAGTACTTC. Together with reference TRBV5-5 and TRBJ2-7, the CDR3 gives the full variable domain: DAGVTQSPTHLIKTRGQQVTLRCSPISGHKSVSWYQQVLGQGPQFIFQYYEKEERGRGNFPDRFSARQFPNYSSELNVNALLLGDSALYLCASSLGPGGEAYEQYFGPGTRLTVT.

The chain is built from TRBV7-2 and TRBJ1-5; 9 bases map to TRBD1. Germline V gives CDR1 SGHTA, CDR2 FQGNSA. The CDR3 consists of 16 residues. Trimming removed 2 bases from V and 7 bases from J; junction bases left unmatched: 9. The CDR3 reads CASSLSGTGLFQPQHF. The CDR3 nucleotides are TGTGCCAGCAGCTTAAGTGGGACAGGGCTGTTCCAGCCCCAGCATTTT. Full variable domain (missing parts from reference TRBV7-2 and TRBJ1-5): GAGVSQSPSNKVTEKGKDVELRCDPISGHTALYWYRQSLGQGLEFLIYFQGNSAPDKSGLPSDRFSAERTGGSVSTLTIQRTQQEDSAVYLCASSLSGTGLFQPQHFGDGTRLSIL.

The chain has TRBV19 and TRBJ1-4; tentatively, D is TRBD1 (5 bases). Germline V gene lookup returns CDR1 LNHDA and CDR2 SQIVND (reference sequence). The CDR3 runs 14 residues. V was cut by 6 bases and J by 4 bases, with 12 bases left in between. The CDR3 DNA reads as TGTGCCAGTAGCCTCCAGGGAAATAATGAAAAACTGTTTTTT. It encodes CASSLQGNNEKLFF.

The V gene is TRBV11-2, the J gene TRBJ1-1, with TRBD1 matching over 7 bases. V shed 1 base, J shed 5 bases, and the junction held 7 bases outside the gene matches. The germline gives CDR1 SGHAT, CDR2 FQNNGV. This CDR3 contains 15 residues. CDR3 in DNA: TGTGCCAGCAGCTTAGCGGGGACAGTGGGGACTGAAGCTTTCTTT. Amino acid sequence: CASSLAGTVGTEAFF.

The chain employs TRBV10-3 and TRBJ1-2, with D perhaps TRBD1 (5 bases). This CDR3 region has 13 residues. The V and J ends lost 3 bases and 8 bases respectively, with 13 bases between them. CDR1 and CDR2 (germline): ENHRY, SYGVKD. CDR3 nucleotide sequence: TGTGCCATCAGTGACAGGGAGTTGAGCGGCTACACCTTC. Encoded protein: CAISDRELSGYTF.

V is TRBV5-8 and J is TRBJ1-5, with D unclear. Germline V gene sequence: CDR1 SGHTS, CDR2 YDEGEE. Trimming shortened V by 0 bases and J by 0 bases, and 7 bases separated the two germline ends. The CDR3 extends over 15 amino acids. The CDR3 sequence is CASSLAKGSNQPQHF. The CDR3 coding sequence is TGTGCCAGCAGCTTGGCAAAGGGTAGCAATCAGCCCCAGCATTTT.

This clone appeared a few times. The CDR3 region has the DNA TGTGCCAGCAGTTTAAGGGAGACGCATCAGCCCCAGCATTTT. Translation gives CASSLRETHQPQHF. The rearrangement uses TRBV28 and TRBJ1-5; D is uncertain. The CDR3 has 14 residues. Between the trimmed V and J ends, which lost 2 bases and 5 bases, there was a span of 10 bases. Germline V gene lookup returns CDR1 MDHEN and CDR2 SYDVKM. Full variable domain (outside the CDR3, taken from reference TRBV28 and TRBJ1-5): DVKVTQSSRYLVKRTGEKVFLECVQDMDHENMFWYRQDPGLGLRLIYFSYDVKMKEKGDIPEGYSVSREKKERFSLILESASTNQTSMYLCASSLRETHQPQHFGDGTRLSIL.

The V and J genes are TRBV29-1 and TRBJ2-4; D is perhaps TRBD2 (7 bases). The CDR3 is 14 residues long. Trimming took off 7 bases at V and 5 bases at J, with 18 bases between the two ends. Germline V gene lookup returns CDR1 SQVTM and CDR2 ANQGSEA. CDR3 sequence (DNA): TGCAGCGCCAAAGGGGGGGGCCCGCAAAACATTCAGTACTTC. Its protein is CSAKGGGPQNIQYF.

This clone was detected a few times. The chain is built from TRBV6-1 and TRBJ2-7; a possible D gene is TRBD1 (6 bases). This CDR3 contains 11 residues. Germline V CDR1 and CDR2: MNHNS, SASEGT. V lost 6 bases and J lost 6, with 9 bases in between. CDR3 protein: CASSTQGEQYF. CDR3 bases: TGTGCCAGCAGCACACAGGGCGAGCAGTACTTC.

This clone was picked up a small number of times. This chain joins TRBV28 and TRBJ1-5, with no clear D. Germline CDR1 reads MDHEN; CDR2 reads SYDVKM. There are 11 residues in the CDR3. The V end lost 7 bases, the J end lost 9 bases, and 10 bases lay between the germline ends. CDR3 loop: CASNHVPPQHF. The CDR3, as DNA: TGTGCCAGCAACCATGTCCCGCCCCAGCATTTT.

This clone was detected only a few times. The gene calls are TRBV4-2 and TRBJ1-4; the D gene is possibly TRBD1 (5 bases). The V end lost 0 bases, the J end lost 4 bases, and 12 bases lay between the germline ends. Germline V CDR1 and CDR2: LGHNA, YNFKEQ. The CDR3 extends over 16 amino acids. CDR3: CASSQDVVRVNEKLFF. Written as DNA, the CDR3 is TGTGCCAGCAGCCAAGATGTGGTCAGGGTTAATGAAAAACTGTTTTTT.

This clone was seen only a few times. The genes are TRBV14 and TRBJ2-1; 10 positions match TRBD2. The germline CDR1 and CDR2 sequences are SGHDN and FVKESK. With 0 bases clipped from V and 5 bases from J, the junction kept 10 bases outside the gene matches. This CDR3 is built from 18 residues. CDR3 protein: CASSQDPIRLAGDNEQFF. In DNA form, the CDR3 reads TGTGCCAGCAGCCAAGATCCTATCCGGCTAGCGGGGGACAATGAGCAGTTCTTC.

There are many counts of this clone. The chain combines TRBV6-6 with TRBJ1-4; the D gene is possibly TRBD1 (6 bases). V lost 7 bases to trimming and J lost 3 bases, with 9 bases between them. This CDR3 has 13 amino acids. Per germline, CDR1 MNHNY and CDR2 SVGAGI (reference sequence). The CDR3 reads CASKTGPNEKLFF. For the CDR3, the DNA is TGTGCCAGCAAGACAGGCCCTAATGAAAAACTGTTTTTT.